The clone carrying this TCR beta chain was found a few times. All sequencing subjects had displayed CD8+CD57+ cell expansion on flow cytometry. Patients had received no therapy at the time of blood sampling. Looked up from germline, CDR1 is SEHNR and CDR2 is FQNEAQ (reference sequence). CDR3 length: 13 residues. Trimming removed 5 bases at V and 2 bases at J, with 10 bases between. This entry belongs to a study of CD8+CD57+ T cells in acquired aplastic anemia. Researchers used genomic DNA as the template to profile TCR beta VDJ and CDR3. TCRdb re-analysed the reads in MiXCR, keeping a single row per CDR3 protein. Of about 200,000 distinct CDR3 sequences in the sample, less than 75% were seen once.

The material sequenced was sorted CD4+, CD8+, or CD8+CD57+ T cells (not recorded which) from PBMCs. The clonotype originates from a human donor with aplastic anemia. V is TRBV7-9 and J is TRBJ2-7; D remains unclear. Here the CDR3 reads CASSQDKTYEQYF. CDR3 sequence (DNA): TGTGCCAGCAGCCAAGACAAGACCTACGAGCAGTACTTC.